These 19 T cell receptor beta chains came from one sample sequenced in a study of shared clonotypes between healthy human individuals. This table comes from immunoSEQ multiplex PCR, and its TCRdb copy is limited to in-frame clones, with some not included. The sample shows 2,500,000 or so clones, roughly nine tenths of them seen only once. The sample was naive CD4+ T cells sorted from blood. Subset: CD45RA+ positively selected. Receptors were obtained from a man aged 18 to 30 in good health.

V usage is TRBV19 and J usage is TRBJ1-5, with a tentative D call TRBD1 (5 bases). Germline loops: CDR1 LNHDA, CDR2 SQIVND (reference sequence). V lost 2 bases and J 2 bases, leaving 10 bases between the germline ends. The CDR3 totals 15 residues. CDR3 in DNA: TGTGCCAGTAGTATACTTAGAGGGGGCAATCAGCCCCAGCATTTT. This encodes CASSILRGGNQPQHF.

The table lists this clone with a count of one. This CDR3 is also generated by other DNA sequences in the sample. Written as DNA, the CDR3 is TGTGCCAGCAGCCCGAGACAGGGGTCTTCCTACGAGCAGTACTTC. It yields the protein CASSPRQGSSYEQYF. This sequence joins TRBV7-2 and TRBJ2-7; 8 nucleotides align to TRBD1. Germline V gives CDR1 SGHTA, CDR2 FQGNSA. The CDR3 has 15 residues. Unmatched junction bases numbered 7, after V lost 5 bases and J lost 1 base.

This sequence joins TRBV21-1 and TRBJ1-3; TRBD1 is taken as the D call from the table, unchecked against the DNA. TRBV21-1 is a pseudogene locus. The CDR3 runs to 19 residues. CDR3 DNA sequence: TGTGCCAGCAGCCTCCAGATGGGACAGACAACCACCTATGGAAACACCATATATTTT. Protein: CASSLQMGQTTTYGNTIYF.

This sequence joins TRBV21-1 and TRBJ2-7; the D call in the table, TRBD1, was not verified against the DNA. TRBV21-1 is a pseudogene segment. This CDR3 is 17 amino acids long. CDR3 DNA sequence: TGTGCCAGCAGCAGAAAAAGCAGGGGGTGTGGGAGCTACGAGCAGTACTTC. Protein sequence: CASSRKSRGCGSYEQYF.

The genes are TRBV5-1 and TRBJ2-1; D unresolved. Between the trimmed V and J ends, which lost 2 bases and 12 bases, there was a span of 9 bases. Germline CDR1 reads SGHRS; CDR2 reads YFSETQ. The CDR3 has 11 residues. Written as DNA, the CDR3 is TGCGCCAGCAGCTTATTTGGTGGGCAGTTCTTC. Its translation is CASSLFGGQFF.

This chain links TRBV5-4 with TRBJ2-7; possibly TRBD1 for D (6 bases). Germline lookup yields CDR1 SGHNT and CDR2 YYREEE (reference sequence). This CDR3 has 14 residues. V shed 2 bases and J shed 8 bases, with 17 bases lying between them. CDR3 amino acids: CASSLDRSNTKQYF. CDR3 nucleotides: TGTGCCAGCAGCTTAGACAGGTCAAATACGAAGCAGTACTTC.

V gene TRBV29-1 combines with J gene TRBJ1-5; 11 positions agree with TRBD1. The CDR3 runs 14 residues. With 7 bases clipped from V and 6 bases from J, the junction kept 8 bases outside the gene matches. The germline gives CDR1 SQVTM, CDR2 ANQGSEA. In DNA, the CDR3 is TGCAGCGCCGCGGGACAGGGGGTATCTCAGCCCCAGCATTTT. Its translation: CSAAGQGVSQPQHF.

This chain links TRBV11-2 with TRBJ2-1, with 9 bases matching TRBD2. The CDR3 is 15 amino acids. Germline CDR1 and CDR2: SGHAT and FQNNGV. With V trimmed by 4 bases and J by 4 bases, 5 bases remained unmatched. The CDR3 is CASSSLAGRYNEQFF. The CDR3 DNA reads TGTGCCAGCAGCTCTCTAGCGGGGAGATACAATGAGCAGTTCTTC.

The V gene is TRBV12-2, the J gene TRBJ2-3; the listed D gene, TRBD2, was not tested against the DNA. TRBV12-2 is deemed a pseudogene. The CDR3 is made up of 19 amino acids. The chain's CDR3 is CASRLAEPSSGIITDTQYF. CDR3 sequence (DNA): TGTGCAAGTCGCTTAGCGGAGCCCAGTAGCGGGATAATCACAGATACGCAGTATTTT.

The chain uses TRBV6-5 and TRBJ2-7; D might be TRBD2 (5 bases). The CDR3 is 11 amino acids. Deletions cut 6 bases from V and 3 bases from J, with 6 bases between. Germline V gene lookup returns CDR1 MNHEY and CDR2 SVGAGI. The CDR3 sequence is CASSGNYEQYF. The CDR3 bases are TGTGCCAGCAGCGGGAACTACGAGCAGTACTTC.

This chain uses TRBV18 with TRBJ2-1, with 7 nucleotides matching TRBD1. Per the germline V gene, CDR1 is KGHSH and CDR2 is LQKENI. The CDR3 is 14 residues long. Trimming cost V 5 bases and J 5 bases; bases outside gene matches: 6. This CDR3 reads CASSTRDRDNEQFF. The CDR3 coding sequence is TGTGCCAGCTCAACCCGGGACAGAGACAATGAGCAGTTCTTC.

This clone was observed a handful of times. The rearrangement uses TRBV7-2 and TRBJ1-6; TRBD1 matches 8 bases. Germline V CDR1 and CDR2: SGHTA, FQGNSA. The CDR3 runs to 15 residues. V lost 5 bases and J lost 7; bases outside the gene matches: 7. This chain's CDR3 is CASSPRQGSNSPLHF. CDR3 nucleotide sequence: TGTGCCAGCAGCCCCCGACAGGGGAGCAATTCACCCCTCCACTTT.

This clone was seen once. For the CDR3, the DNA is TGTGCCAGCAGCGTAGGGGCTGAAAGAGGGGAGCAGTACTTC. This encodes CASSVGAERGEQYF. The rearrangement uses TRBV9 and TRBJ2-7; a weak D match, TRBD2 (5 bases). The CDR3 totals 14 residues. V was shortened by 0 bases and J by 7 bases, with 14 bases between the two germline ends. The V gene's germline CDR1 is SGDLS and CDR2 YYNGEE.

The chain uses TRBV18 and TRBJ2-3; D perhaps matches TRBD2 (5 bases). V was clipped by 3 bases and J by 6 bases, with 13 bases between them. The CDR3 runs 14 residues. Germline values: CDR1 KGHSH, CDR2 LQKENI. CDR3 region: CASSPRGVSDTQYF. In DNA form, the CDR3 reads TGTGCCAGCTCACCTCGGGGAGTTTCGGATACGCAGTATTTT.

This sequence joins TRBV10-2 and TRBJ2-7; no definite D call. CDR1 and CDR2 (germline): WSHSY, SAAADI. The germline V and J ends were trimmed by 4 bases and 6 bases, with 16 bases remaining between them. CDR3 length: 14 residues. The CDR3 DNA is TGCGCCAGCAGTGCTTTGGGGATAGGTCGCGAGCAGTACTTC. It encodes CASSALGIGREQYF.

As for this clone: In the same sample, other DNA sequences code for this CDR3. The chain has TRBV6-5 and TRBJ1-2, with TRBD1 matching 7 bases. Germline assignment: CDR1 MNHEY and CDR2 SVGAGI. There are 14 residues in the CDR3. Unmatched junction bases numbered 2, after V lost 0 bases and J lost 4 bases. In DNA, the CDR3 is TGTGCCAGCAGTTACTCAGGGGGCCCCTATGGCTACACCTTC. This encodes CASSYSGGPYGYTF.

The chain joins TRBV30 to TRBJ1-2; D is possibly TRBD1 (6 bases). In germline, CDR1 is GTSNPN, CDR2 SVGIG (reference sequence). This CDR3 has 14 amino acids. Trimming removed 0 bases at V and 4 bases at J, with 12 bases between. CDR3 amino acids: CAWSVLNRAYGYTF. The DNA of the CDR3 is TGTGCCTGGAGTGTATTAAACAGGGCCTATGGCTACACCTTC. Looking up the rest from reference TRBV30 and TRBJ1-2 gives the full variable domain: SQTIHQWPATLVQPVGSPLSLECTVEGTSNPNLYWYRQAAGRGLQLLFYSVGIGQISSEVPQNLSASRPQDRQFILSSKKLLLSDSGFYLCAWSVLNRAYGYTFGSGTRLTVV.

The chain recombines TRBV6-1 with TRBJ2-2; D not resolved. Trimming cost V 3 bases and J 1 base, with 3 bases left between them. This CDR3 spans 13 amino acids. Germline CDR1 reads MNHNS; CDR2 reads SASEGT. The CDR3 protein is CASSDGNTGELFF. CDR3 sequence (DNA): TGTGCCAGCAGTGACGGGAACACCGGGGAGCTGTTTTTT.

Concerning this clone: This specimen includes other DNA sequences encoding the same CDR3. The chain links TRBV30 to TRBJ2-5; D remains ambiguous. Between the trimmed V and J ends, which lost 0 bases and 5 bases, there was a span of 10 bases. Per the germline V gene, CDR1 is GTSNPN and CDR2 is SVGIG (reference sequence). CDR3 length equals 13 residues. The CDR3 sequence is CAWSVGLEETQYF. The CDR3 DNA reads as TGTGCCTGGAGTGTGGGTCTGGAGGAGACCCAGTACTTC.